This TCR beta chain was captured by sequencing in a study of T cell repertoires in cytomegalovirus infection. At the level of the study: CMV infection together with matching HLA type was indicated by public TCR beta signatures. General study results and limits: Clonotype analysis showed dominance of the ex vivo response by HLA-C-restricted CMV-specific TCR beta clonotypes. Of the TCR beta families, the public ones yielded a cumulative frequency that identified carriers of CMV plus the relevant HLA.

With respect to this clonotype: The antigen remains undetermined.

The CDR3 consists of 15 residues. CDR1 and CDR2 from the germline V gene are SEHNR and FQNEAQ (reference sequence). V was trimmed by 2 bases and J by 8 bases, leaving 18 bases between them. TCRdb re-called the reads with MiXCR, one entry per CDR3 protein. The table includes around 310,000 distinct CDR3 sequences, 25% to 30% detected once. The starting material was cultured PBMCs, obtained from culture after CMV antigen stimulation. The TCR was taken from a human donor in good health (CMV status not recorded). Some clones in this sample may be carry-over from other donors' samples. V gene TRBV7-9 combines with J gene TRBJ1-2; a weak D match, TRBD1 (6 bases). In nucleotides, the CDR3 is TGTGCCAGCAGCTTAACCCAGGGGTTAGGAGAAGGCTACACCTTC. The encoded protein is CASSLTQGLGEGYTF.